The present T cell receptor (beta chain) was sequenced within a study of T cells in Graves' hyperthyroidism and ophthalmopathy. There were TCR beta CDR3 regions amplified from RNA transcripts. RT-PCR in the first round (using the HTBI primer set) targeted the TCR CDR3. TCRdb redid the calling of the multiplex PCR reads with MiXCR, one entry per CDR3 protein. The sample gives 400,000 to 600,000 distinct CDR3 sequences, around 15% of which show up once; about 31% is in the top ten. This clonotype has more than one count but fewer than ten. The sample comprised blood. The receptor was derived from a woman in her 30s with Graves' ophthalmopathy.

Here the CDR3 DNA reads TGTGCCAGTAGTCGGGGGGCCGCAGCGGATACGCAGTATTTT. Amino acids: CASSRGAAADTQYF. This sequence joins TRBV19 and TRBJ2-3, with a weak D call TRBD2 (7 bases). The V and J ends lost 5 bases and 6 bases respectively, with 15 bases between them. CDR3 length equals 14 residues. Germline V gene lookup returns CDR1 LNHDA and CDR2 SQIVND (reference sequence).